This T cell receptor beta chain was sequenced for a study of shared clonotypes between healthy human individuals. Study as a whole: Three CD4 naive, three CD4 memory, two CD8 naive and one CD8 memory plate were used per donor. Notes on the study in general: Generally, estimated richness proved larger in naive subsets than it did in memory subsets. The diversity represented, both genetic and in exposure history, was limited by few donors.

Germline V gene data show CDR1 as LNHDA and CDR2 as SQIVND (reference sequence). This CDR3 has 15 amino acids. The V end lost 5 bases, the J end lost 1 base, and 14 bases lay between the germline ends. Using immunoSEQ multiplex PCR, the repertoire was profiled, and TCRdb retains in-frame clones only, with some absent. Here the sample spans around 1,900,000 clones, just over 90% being singletons. CD45RO-negative, CCR7-selected cells formed the naive CD8 fraction, which excluded terminally differentiated effector memory CD45RA+ cells. Donors, healthy HIV-negative adults, lacked recent acute infections or vaccinations. As for this clone: Its antigen is as yet unknown.

Specimen: naive CD8+ T cells from PBMCs. This clonotype was obtained from a man between 18 and 35 years old in good health. Some clones in this sample may be carry-over from other donors' samples. The gene calls are TRBV19 and TRBJ1-1; D is perhaps TRBD1 (5 bases). The CDR3 DNA reads TGTGCCAGTAGTTCCTGGGACGGATGGAACACTGAAGCTTTCTTT. Translating it yields CASSSWDGWNTEAFF.